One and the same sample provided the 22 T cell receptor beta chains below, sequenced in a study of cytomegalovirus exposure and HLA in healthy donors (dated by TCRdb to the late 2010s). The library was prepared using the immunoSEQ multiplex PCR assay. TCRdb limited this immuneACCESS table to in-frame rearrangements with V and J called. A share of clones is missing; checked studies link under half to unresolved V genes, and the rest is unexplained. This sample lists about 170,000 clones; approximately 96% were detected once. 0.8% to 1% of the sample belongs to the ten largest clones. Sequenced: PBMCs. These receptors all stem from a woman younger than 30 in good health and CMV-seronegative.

Here the CDR3 DNA reads TGTGCCAGCAGCTGGGACTCCCTGGGCGGCACTGAAGCTTTCTTT. Translating it yields CASSWDSLGGTEAFF. The chain has TRBV5-4 and TRBJ1-1; D perhaps matches TRBD1 (5 bases). The germline V and J ends were trimmed by 3 bases and 4 bases, with 16 bases remaining between them. Germline-derived CDR1 and CDR2 are SGHNT and YYREEE (reference sequence). The length of the CDR3 is 15 residues.

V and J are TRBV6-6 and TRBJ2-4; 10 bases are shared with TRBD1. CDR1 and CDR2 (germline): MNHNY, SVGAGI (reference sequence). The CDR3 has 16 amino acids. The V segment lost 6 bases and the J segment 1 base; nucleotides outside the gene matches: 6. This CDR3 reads CASRPGQGFAKNIQYF. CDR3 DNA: TGTGCCAGCAGACCGGGACAGGGGTTCGCCAAAAACATTCAGTACTTC.

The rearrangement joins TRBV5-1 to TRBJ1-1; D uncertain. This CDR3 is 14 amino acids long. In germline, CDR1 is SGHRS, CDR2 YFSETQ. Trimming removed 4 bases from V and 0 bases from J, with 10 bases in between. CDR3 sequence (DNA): TGCGCCAGCAGCCAAGGTAGCCTGAACACTGAAGCTTTCTTT. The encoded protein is CASSQGSLNTEAFF.

In nucleotides, the CDR3 is TGTGCCAGCAGTGCAAGCGGGGCGAGCACAGATACGCAGTATTTT. This gives the protein CASSASGASTDTQYF. This chain links TRBV5-4 with TRBJ2-3, with TRBD2 matching over 7 bases. The length of the CDR3 is 15 residues. Germline V gives CDR1 SGHNT, CDR2 YYREEE (reference sequence). With 5 bases clipped from V and 0 bases from J, the junction kept 6 bases outside the gene matches.

This chain's CDR3 is CARMEVNQPQHF. CDR3 sequence (DNA): TGTGCCAGGATGGAGGTAAATCAGCCCCAGCATTTT. This sequence joins TRBV14 and TRBJ1-5, with D uncertain. The CDR3 sequence is 12 residues long. Trimming cost V 9 bases and J 4 bases, with 10 bases left between them. The V gene's germline CDR1 is SGHDN and CDR2 FVKESK.

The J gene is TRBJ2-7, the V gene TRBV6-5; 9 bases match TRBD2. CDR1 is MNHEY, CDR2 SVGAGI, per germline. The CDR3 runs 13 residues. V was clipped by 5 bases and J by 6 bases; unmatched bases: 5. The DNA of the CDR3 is TGTGCCAGCAGTGAGGGACTAGCTGTCGAGCAGTACTTC. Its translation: CASSEGLAVEQYF.

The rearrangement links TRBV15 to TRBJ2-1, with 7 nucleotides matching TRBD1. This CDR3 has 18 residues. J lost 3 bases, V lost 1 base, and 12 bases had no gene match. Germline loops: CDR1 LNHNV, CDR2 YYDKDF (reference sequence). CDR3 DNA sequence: TGTGCCACCAGCAGAGGCCATAGAAGACAGGGCCGCTACAATGAGCAGTTCTTC. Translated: CATSRGHRRQGRYNEQFF.

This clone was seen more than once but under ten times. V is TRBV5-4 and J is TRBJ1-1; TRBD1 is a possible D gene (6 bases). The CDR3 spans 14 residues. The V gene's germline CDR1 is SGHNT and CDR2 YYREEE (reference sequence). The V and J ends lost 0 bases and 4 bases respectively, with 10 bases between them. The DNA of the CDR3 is TGTGCCAGCAGCTTGGGGGAACAGGGCACTGAAGCTTTCTTT. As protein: CASSLGEQGTEAFF. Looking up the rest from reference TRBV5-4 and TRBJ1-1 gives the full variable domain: ETGVTQSPTHLIKTRGQQVTLRCSSQSGHNTVSWYQQALGQGPQFIFQYYREEENGRGNFPPRFSGLQFPNYSSELNVNALELDDSALYLCASSLGEQGTEAFFGQGTRLTVV.

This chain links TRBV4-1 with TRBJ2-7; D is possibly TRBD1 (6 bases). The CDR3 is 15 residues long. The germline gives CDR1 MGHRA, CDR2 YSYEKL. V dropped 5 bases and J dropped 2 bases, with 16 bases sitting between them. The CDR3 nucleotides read TGCGCCAGCAGCTCGAGGGACACCCCGACCTACGAGCAGTACTTC. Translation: CASSSRDTPTYEQYF.

CDR3 residues: CASSRSGRGSYGYTF. In DNA form, the CDR3 reads TGTGCCAGCAGCCGTTCCGGCAGGGGATCTTATGGCTACACCTTC. The V call is TRBV6-5, the J call TRBJ1-2, with D maybe TRBD1 (6 bases). Trimming stripped 6 bases from V and 5 bases from J, with 19 bases between. The length of the CDR3 is 15 residues. CDR1 is MNHEY and CDR2 is SVGAGI in the germline V gene.

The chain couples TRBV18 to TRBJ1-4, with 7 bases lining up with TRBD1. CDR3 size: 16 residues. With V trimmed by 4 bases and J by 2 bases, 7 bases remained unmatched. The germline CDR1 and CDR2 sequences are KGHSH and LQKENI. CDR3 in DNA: TGTGCCAGCTCACGAAATCTAGGGGGCACTAATGAAAAACTGTTTTTT. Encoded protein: CASSRNLGGTNEKLFF.

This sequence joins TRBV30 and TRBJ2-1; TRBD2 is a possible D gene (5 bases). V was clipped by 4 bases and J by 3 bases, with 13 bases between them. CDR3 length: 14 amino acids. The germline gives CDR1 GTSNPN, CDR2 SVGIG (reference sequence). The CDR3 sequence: CAWKKLRDYNEQFF. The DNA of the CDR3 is TGTGCCTGGAAGAAGCTGAGGGACTACAATGAGCAGTTCTTC. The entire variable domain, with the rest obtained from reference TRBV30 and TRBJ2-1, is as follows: SQTIHQWPATLVQPVGSPLSLECTVEGTSNPNLYWYRQAAGRGLQLLFYSVGIGQISSEVPQNLSASRPQDRQFILSSKKLLLSDSGFYLCAWKKLRDYNEQFFGPGTRLTVL.

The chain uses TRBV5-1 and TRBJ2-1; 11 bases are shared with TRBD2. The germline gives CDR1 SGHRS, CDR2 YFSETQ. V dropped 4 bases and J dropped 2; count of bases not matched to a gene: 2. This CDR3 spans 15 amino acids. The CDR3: CASSALAGAYNEQFF. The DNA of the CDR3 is TGCGCCAGCAGCGCACTAGCGGGGGCCTACAATGAGCAGTTCTTC. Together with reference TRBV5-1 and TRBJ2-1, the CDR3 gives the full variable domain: KAGVTQTPRYLIKTRGQQVTLSCSPISGHRSVSWYQQTPGQGLQFLFEYFSETQRNKGNFPGRFSGRQFSNSRSEMNVSTLELGDSALYLCASSALAGAYNEQFFGPGTRLTVL.

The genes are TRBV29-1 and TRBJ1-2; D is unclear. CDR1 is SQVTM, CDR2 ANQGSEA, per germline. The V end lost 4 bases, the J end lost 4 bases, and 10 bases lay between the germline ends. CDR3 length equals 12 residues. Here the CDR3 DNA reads TGCAGCGTTGTAGTAGTGAGCTATGGCTACACCTTC. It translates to CSVVVVSYGYTF.

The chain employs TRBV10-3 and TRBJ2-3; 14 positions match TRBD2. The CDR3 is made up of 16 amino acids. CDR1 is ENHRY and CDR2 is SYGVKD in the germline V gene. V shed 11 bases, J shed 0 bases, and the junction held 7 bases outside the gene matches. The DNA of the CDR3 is TGTGCCCTAGGGACTAGCGGGGGATCTAGCACAGATACGCAGTATTTT. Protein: CALGTSGGSSTDTQYF.

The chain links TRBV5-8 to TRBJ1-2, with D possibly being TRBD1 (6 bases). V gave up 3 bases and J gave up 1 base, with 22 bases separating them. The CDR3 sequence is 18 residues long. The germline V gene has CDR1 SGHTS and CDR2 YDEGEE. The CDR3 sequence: CASSSTQGTVTINYGYTF. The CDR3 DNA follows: TGTGCCAGCAGCTCGACCCAGGGGACCGTAACCATTAACTATGGCTACACCTTC.

The DNA for the CDR3 is TGTGCCAGCTCACCTCGGACTAGCGGGGGATTTCAAGAGACCCAGTACTTC. Residues: CASSPRTSGGFQETQYF. This sequence joins TRBV18 and TRBJ2-5; 13 nucleotides align to TRBD2. CDR1 and CDR2 from the germline V gene are KGHSH and LQKENI. CDR3 length: 17 amino acids. V lost 3 bases to trimming and J lost 2 bases; unmatched junction nucleotides: 6.

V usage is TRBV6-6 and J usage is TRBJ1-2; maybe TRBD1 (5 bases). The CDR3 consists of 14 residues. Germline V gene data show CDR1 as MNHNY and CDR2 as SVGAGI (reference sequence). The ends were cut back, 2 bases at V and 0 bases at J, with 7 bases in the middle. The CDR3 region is CASSYRQTNYGYTF. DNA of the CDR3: TGTGCCAGCAGTTACCGACAGACTAACTATGGCTACACCTTC.

The CDR3: CASSEGGTDTQYF. The CDR3 coding sequence is TGCGCCAGCAGCGAGGGGGGGACAGATACGCAGTATTTT. The V gene is TRBV5-1, the J gene TRBJ2-3; possible D gene TRBD2, 7 bases. V was shortened by 4 bases and J by 3 bases, with 9 bases between the two germline ends. The V gene's germline CDR1 is SGHRS and CDR2 YFSETQ. There are 13 residues in the CDR3.

The CDR3 reads CASSHCSGGASYEQYF. In nucleotides, the CDR3 is TGCGCCAGCAGTCACTGTAGCGGGGGCGCCTCCTACGAGCAGTACTTC. This chain joins TRBV23-1 and TRBJ2-7, with 9 nucleotides matching TRBD2. TRBV23-1 is treated as an ORF (open reading frame) with a function not yet certain. This CDR3 contains 16 residues. The V gene end was trimmed by 3 bases and the J gene end by 0 bases; junction bases not matched to a gene: 6.

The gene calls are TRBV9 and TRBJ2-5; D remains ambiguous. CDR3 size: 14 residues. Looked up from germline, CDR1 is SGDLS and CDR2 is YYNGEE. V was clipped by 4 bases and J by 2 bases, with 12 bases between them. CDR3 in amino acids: CASSPPEVQETQYF. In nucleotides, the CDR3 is TGTGCCAGCAGCCCCCCCGAGGTTCAAGAGACCCAGTACTTC. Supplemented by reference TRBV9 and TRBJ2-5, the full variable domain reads DSGVTQTPKHLITATGQRVTLRCSPRSGDLSVYWYQQSLDQGLQFLIQYYNGEERAKGNILERFSAQQFPDLHSELNLSSLELGDSALYFCASSPPEVQETQYFGPGTRLLVL.

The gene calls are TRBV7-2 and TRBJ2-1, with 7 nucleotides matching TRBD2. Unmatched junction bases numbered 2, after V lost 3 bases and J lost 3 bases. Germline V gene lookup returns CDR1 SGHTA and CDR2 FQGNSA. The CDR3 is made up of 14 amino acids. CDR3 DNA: TGTGCCAGCAGCTTCACTAGCGTCTACAATGAGCAGTTCTTC. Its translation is CASSFTSVYNEQFF.